This TCR beta chain was observed in a study of blood T cell repertoires in COVID-19. For the study at large: Whether acute or convalescent, the COVID-19 samples came from the United States, Italy and Spain.

In the original analysis: Amplification of reference gene primers provided the estimated nucleated cell counts. Here immunoSEQ multiplex PCR was the method, and the copy in TCRdb shows in-frame clones only, minus some. V and J calls and clone size are those listed in that table; D and trimming were worked out from the DNA. The sample carries 180,000 or so clones, roughly 85% recorded once. CDR1 SGHNT and CDR2 YYREEE come from the germline V gene (reference sequence). The CDR3 is made up of 15 amino acids. Germline trimming cut 4 bases from V and 5 bases from J; bases unmatched to any gene: 8. This TCR was sampled from a man aged 55-75 years with acute or convalescent COVID-19. This sequence joins TRBV5-4 and TRBJ2-7; the match to TRBD1 covers 11 bases. Sequencing was performed on peripheral blood. The CDR3 here is CASSPRDRGVDEQYF. CDR3 sequence (DNA): TGTGCCAGCAGCCCCCGGGACAGGGGGGTAGACGAGCAGTACTTC.